One T cell receptor (beta chain) is described in this entry. Its antigen is still unknown. A read error may produce the germline difference seen at one junction end. This specimen belongs to a study of Graves' ophthalmopathy and Graves' hyperthyroidism. Across the study: Peripheral blood samples were taken at initial diagnosis, before any treatment.

Transcripts of RNA were the source for amplifying TCR beta CDR3 regions. First-round RT-PCR employed HTBI primers, with a second-round multiplex PCR after it. Via MiXCR, TCRdb re-called the multiplex PCR reads, giving one row per CDR3 protein. The table lists almost 750,000 distinct CDR3 sequences, 40% of them singletons. Notes on the study in general: The model reached 70.59% sensitivity and about 72% specificity for predicting ophthalmopathy progression.

Symptoms, serum thyroxine and TRAb, thyroid ultrasound, and orbital computed tomography formed the diagnostic basis. Germline V gene data show CDR1 as ENHRY and CDR2 as SYGVKD. The CDR3 length is 15 residues. The sequenced material came from peripheral blood. The clonotype was recovered from an adult man with Graves' ophthalmopathy. The chain carries TRBV10-3 and TRBJ1-2; 9 bases line up with TRBD1. The DNA of the CDR3 is TGTGCCAGCAGTTTATCGGTGACAGGGGGCTATGGCTACACCTTC. It yields the protein CASSLSVTGGYGYTF.